The clone carrying this T cell receptor (beta chain) was recorded only once. Its target is not known. This sample was included in a study of graft-versus-host responses after intestinal transplantation. About the research overall: Those transplanted obtained multivisceral, liver-intestinal, or isolated intestinal grafts. Every recipient underwent anti-thymocyte globulin induction, then tacrolimus and steroids for two to four years. Study-wide points: In recipient marrow, GvH clones were found, and some appeared first in ileum or blood.

The CDR3 totals 13 residues. Germline loops: CDR1 SNHLY, CDR2 FYNNEI. V was pared by 8 bases and J by 0 bases, with 4 bases of the junction left unmatched. Only in-frame clones appear in the TCRdb table, and some are missing; sequencing was by immunoSEQ multiplex PCR. This table holds roughly 62,000 clones, approximately 89% found once. The sequence was collected from a human patient who received an intestinal transplant, so some T cells may come from the graft donor. Material: PBMCs, obtained 118 to 130 days after intestinal transplantation. This chain connects TRBV2 to TRBJ2-7; TRBD1 agrees at 7 bases. The CDR3 DNA follows: TGTGCCAGCGTGGGGACAGACTCCTACGAGCAGTACTTC. It codes for CASVGTDSYEQYF.